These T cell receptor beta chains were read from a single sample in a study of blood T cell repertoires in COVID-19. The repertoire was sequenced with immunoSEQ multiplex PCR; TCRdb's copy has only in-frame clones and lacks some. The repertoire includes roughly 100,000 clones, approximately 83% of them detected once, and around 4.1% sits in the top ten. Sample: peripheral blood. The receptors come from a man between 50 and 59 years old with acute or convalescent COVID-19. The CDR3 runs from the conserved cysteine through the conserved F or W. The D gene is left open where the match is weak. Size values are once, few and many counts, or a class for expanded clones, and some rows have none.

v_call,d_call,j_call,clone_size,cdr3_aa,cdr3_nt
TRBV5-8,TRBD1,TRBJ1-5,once,CASSQGTGANQPQHF,TGTGCCAGCAGCCAAGGGACAGGGGCAAATCAGCCCCAGCATTTT
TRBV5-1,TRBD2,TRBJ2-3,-,CASYSAGGTDTQYF,TGCGCCAGCTACTCTGCGGGGGGCACAGATACGCAGTATTTT
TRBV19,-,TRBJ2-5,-,CASSIGGGRGLETQYF,TGTGCCAGTAGTATAGGAGGGGGGCGGGGGTTGGAGACCCAGTACTTC
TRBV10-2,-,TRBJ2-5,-,CASSEVGSQETQYF,TGCGCCAGCAGTGAGGTCGGGAGCCAAGAGACCCAGTACTTC
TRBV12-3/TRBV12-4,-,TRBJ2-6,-,CASSKGGANVLTF,TGTGCCAGCAGTAAGGGGGGGGCCAACGTCCTGACTTTC
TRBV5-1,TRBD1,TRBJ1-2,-,CASTYHRGSGYTF,TGCGCCAGCACCTACCACAGGGGGAGCGGCTACACCTTC
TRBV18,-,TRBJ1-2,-,CASSLPGAGYTF,TGTGCCAGCTCACTACCAGGAGCCGGCTACACCTTC
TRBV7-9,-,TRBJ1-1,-,CASSLGFDRNTEAFF,TGTGCCAGCAGCTTAGGCTTTGACAGGAACACTGAAGCTTTCTTT
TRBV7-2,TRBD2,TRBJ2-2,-,CASSLVAGVVGAGELFF,TGTGCCAGCAGCTTAGTAGCGGGGGTCGTAGGGGCCGGGGAGCTGTTTTTT
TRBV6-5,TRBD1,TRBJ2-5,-,CASVEGTGQETQYF,TGTGCCAGCGTGGAAGGGACAGGCCAAGAGACCCAGTACTTC
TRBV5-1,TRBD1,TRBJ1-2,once,CASSFGGQGAYGYTF,TGCGCCAGCAGCTTTGGCGGACAGGGCGCGTATGGCTACACCTTC
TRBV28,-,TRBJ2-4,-,CASMGRGKETIQYF,TGTGCCAGCATGGGCAGGGGTAAGGAAACCATTCAGTACTTC
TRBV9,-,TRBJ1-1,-,CASRGGGPEAFF,TGTGCCAGCAGGGGAGGAGGTCCTGAAGCTTTCTTT
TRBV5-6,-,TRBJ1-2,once,CASSLANEVYTF,TGTGCCAGCAGCTTGGCCAATGAGGTCTACACCTTC
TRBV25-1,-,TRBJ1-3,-,CASSLTGQNPGNTIYF,TGTGCCAGCAGCCTCACCGGACAGAACCCTGGAAACACCATATATTTT
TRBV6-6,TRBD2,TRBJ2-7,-,CASSSLLVGGGEQYF,TGTGCCAGCAGTTCCTTACTCGTCGGGGGAGGGGAGCAGTACTTC
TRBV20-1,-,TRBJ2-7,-,CSASLAGREQYF,TGCAGTGCTAGTTTGGCAGGGCGCGAGCAGTACTTC
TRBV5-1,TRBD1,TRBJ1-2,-,CASSSGGGPHYGYTF,TGCGCCAGCAGCTCAGGGGGAGGACCGCACTATGGCTACACCTTC
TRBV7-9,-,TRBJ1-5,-,CASSLYGDNQPQHF,TGTGCCAGCAGCTTATATGGAGACAATCAGCCCCAGCATTTT
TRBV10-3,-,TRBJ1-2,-,CAISEGSGSINYGYTF,TGTGCCATCAGTGAGGGGAGCGGGTCGATTAACTATGGCTACACCTTC
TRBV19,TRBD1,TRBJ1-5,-,CASTTNRGVGQPQHF,TGTGCCAGTACCACCAACAGGGGAGTTGGTCAGCCCCAGCATTTT
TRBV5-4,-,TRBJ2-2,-,CASSLARTGPNTGELFF,TGTGCCAGCAGCTTGGCCCGGACTGGGCCGAACACCGGGGAGCTGTTTTTT
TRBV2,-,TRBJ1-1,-,CASSAGVDTEAFF,TGTGCCAGCAGTGCAGGGGTGGACACTGAAGCTTTCTTT
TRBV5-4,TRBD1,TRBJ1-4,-,CASSPGGSTNEKLFF,TGTGCCAGCAGCCCAGGGGGGTCGACTAATGAAAAACTGTTTTTT
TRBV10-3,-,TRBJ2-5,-,CASSEGEETQYF,TGTGCCTCATCAGAAGGGGAAGAGACCCAGTACTTC
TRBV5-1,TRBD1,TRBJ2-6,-,CASSWETGTGANVLTF,TGCGCCAGCAGCTGGGAGACAGGGACCGGGGCCAACGTCCTGACTTTC
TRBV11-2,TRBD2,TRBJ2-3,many,CASSGVVSGGPADTQYF,TGTGCCAGCAGCGGAGTCGTGTCGGGAGGGCCGGCAGATACGCAGTATTTT
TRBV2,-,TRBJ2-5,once,CASSGGLQETQYF,TGTGCCAGCAGCGGAGGGCTCCAAGAGACCCAGTACTTC
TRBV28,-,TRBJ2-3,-,CASSLGALTDTQYF,TGTGCCAGCAGTTTGGGGGCCCTCACAGATACGCAGTATTTT
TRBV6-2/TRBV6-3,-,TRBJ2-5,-,CASSPTGTQYF,TGTGCCAGCAGTCCCACCGGGACCCAGTACTTC
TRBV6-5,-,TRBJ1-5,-,CASSAGTQPQHF,TGTGCCAGCAGCGCAGGAACTCAGCCCCAGCATTTT
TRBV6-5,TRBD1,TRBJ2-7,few,CASSNNGQEAYEQYF,TGTGCCAGCAGCAACAACGGACAGGAAGCCTACGAGCAGTACTTC
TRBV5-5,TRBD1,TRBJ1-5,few,CASSLDPQGGLFSQPQHF,TGTGCCAGCAGCTTGGACCCACAGGGGGGGTTGTTTAGTCAGCCCCAGCATTTT
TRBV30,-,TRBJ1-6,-,CAWRRGQGQISYNSPLHF,TGTGCCTGGAGAAGAGGGCAGGGGCAAATCTCCTATAATTCACCCCTCCACTTT
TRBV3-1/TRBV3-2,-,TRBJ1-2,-,CASSQVLNYGYTF,TGTGCCAGCAGCCAAGTTCTTAACTATGGCTACACCTTC
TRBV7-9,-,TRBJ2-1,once,CASSLILSSYNEQFF,TGTGCCAGCAGCTTAATCTTGAGCTCCTACAATGAGCAGTTCTTC
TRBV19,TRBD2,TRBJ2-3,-,CASGGTSGTTDTQYF,TGTGCCAGTGGCGGGACTAGCGGAACCACAGATACGCAGTATTTT
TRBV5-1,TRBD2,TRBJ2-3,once,CASSGPSGASTDTQYF,TGCGCCAGCAGCGGACCTAGCGGGGCCAGCACAGATACGCAGTATTTT
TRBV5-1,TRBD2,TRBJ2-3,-,CASRGAGGTTDTQYF,TGCGCCAGCAGAGGGGCGGGAGGAACAACTGATACGCAGTATTTT
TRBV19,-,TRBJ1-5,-,CASSWSVSNQPQHF,TGTGCCAGTAGTTGGAGTGTCAGCAATCAGCCCCAGCATTTT
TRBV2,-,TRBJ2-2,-,CASSVTATAGTGELFF,TGTGCCAGCAGTGTTACCGCGACCGCAGGGACCGGGGAGCTGTTTTTT
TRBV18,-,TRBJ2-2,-,CASSPPGLLNGELFF,TGTGCCAGCTCACCTCCGGGACTTCTCAACGGGGAGCTGTTTTTT